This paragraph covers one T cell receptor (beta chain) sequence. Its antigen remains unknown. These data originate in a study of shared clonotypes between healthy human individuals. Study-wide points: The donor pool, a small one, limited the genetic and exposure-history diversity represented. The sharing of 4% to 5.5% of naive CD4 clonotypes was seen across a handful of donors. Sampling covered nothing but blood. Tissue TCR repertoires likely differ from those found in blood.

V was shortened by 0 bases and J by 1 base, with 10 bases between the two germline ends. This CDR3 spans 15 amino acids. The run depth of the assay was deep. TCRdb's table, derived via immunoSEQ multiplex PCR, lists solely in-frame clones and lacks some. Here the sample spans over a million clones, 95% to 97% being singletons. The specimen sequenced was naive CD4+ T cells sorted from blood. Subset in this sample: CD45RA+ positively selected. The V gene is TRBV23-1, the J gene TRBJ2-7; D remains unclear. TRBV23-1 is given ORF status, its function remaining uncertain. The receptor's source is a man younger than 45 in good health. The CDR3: CASSQSSFRSYEQYF. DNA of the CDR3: TGCGCCAGCAGTCAATCGTCCTTTCGATCCTACGAGCAGTACTTC.